This T cell receptor beta chain was sequenced in a study of shared clonotypes between healthy human individuals. Profiling relied on immunoSEQ multiplex PCR, and the TCRdb table lists in-frame clones only, not all of them. The sample yields more than 1.2 million clones, roughly 98.5% seen once. This clonotype originated in a man aged 30 to 45 in good health. Input material: naive CD4+ T cells sorted from blood. The subset here: CD45RA+ positively selected.

The DNA for the CDR3 is TGTGCCAGCAGTTCATCGGCCGAAGAAAAACTGTTTTTT. Translation: CASSSSAEEKLFF. The chain carries TRBV28 and TRBJ1-4; D gene uncertain. The germline V and J ends were trimmed by 4 bases and 8 bases, with 11 bases remaining between them. Germline CDR1 MDHEN, CDR2 SYDVKM. The CDR3 totals 13 residues.